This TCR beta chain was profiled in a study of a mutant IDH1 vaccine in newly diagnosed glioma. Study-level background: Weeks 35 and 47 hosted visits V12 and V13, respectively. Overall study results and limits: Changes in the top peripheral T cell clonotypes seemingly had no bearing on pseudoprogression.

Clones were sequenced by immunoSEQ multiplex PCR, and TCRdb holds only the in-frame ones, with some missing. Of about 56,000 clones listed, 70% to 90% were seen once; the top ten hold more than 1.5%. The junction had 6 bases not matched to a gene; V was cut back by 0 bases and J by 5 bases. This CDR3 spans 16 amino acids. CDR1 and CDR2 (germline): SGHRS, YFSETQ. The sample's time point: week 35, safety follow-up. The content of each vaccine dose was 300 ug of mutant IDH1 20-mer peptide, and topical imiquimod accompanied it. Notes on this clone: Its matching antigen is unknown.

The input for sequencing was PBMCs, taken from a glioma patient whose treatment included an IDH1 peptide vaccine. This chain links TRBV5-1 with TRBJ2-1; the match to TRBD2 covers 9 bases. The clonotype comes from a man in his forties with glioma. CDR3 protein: CASSLAVTSGDNEQFF. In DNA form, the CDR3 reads TGCGCCAGCAGCTTGGCCGTGACTAGCGGTGACAATGAGCAGTTCTTC.